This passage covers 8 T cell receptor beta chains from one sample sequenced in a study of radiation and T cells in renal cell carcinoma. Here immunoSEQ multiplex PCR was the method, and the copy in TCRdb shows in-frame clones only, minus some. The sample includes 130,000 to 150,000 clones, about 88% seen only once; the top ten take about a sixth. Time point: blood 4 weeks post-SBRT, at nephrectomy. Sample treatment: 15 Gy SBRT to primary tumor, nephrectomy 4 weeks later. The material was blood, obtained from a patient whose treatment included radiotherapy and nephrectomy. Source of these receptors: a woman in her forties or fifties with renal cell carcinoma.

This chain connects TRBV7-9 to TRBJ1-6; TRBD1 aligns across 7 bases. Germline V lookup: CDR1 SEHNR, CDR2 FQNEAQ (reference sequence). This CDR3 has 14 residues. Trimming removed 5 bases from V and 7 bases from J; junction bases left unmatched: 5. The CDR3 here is CASSAGQLNSPLHF. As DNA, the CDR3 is TGTGCCAGCAGCGCGGGACAGCTCAATTCACCCCTCCACTTT.

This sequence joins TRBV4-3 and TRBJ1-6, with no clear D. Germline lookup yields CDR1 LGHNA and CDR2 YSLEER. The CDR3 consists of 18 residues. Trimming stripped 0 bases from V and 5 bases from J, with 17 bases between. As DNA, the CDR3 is TGCGCCAGCAGCCAAGATCGGGGAGGCCACGGGGATAATTCACCCCTCCACTTT. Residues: CASSQDRGGHGDNSPLHF.

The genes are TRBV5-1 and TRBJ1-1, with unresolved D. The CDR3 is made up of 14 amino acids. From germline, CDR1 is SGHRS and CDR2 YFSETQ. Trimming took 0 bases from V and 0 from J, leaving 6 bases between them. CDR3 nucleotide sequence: TGCGCCAGCAGCTTGGGGCACATGAACACTGAAGCTTTCTTT. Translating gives CASSLGHMNTEAFF. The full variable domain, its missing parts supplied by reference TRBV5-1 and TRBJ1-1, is KAGVTQTPRYLIKTRGQQVTLSCSPISGHRSVSWYQQTPGQGLQFLFEYFSETQRNKGNFPGRFSGRQFSNSRSEMNVSTLELGDSALYLCASSLGHMNTEAFFGQGTRLTVV.

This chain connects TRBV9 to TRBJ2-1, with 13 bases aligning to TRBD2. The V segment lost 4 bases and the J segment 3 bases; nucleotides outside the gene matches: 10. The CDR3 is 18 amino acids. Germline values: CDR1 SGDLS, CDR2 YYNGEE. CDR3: CASSSRTSGRGSYNEQFF. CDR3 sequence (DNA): TGTGCCAGCAGCTCACGGACTAGCGGGAGAGGCAGCTACAATGAGCAGTTCTTC.

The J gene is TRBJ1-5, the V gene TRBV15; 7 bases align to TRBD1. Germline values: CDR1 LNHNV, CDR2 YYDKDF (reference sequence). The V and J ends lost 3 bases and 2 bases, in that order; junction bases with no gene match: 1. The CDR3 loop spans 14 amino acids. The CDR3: CATSSQGGNQPQHF. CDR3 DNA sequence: TGTGCCACCAGCAGCCAGGGGGGCAATCAGCCCCAGCATTTT.

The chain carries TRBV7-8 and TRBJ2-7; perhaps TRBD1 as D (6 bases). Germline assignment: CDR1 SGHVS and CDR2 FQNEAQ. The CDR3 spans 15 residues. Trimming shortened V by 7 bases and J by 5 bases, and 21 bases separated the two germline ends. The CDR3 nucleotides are TGTGCCAGCACCCCTCGCGGGTGGGGGCGGAACGAGCAGTACTTC. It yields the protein CASTPRGWGRNEQYF.

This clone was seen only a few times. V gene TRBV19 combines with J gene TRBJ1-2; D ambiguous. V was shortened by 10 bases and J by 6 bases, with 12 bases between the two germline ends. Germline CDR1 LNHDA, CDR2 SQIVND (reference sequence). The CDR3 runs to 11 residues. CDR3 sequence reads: CATPLGDGYTF. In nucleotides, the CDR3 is TGTGCCACCCCCCTCGGGGATGGCTACACCTTC.

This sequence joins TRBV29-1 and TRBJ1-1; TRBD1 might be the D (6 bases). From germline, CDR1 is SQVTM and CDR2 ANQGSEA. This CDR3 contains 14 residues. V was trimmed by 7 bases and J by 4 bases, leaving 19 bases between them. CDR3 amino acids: CSAAAPGGATEAFF. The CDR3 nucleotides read TGCAGCGCAGCAGCCCCCGGGGGGGCCACTGAAGCTTTCTTT.